This T cell receptor (beta chain) originates from a study of T cells after posttransplantation cyclophosphamide. This clone was counted a single time. TCRdb's table, derived via immunoSEQ multiplex PCR, lists solely in-frame clones and lacks some. This repertoire shows under 8,500 clones, 82% found once; its top ten account for roughly a sixth. Treatment was busulfan-fludarabine conditioning, a marrow graft, and cyclophosphamide on days +3 and +4. Material: CD4+ T cells sorted from blood, obtained more than 1,000 days after allogeneic stem cell transplant with posttransplant cyclophosphamide. The TCR originated in a female patient in her thirties or forties who received an allogeneic stem cell transplant from a related donor, was CMV-positive, and had no GVHD. The T cells may partly be graft donor cells.

CDR3 amino acids: CASSQGGLAGVRSFHEQYF. CDR3 in DNA: TGCGCCAGCAGCCAAGGCGGACTAGCGGGGGTCAGGTCTTTCCACGAGCAGTACTTC. The chain employs TRBV4-1 and TRBJ2-7; 13 bases fit TRBD2. V shed 1 base and J 5 bases; nucleotides not matched to a gene: 14. The CDR3 loop spans 19 amino acids. Germline V lookup: CDR1 MGHRA, CDR2 YSYEKL.